This is a list of T cell receptor beta chains from one sample in a study of CD8 T cells in Susac syndrome. TCRdb fed the immunoSEQ multiplex PCR reads into MiXCR, producing one record per CDR3 protein. The sample lists some 300,000 distinct CDR3 sequences, 89% occurring once. Sequencing input: CD8+ T cells from PBMCs. The receptors stem from a human donor with multiple sclerosis. CDR3s include the opening cysteine and the closing phenylalanine or tryptophan. The D gene is left open where the match is weak. A row's size may be missing; if present it is once, few, many or a size class.

D	V	J	size	DNA	CDR3
.	TRBV5-1	TRBJ1-1	.	TGCGCCAGCAGCTTGGGGGCCAATTCAGAGATTGAAGCTTTCTTT	CASSLGANSEIEAFF
TRBD2	TRBV28	TRBJ2-1	.	TGTGCCAGCAGTGCCGCTCTAGCGGGAGGTCGCAATGAGCAGTTCTTC	CASSAALAGGRNEQFF
TRBD2	TRBV28	TRBJ2-1	.	TGTGCCAGCAGTTTTAGCAGCGGGAATTCAAATGAGCAGTTCTTC	CASSFSSGNSNEQFF
.	TRBV7-2	TRBJ2-3	.	TGTGCCAGCAGCTTGATCGGGGATACAGATACGCAGTATTTT	CASSLIGDTDTQYF
.	TRBV20-1	TRBJ2-7	.	TGCAGTGCTAGCTGGGGGTACGAGCAGTACTTC	CSASWGYEQYF
.	TRBV19	TRBJ2-3	once	TGTGCCAGTAGTATCGCGTCGGGACACCTGACAGATACGCAGTATTTT	CASSIASGHLTDTQYF
.	TRBV20-1	TRBJ2-1	.	TGCAGTGCCCTTCGGGACACATACAATGAGCAGTTCTTC	CSALRDTYNEQFF
TRBD2	TRBV4-3	TRBJ2-7	.	TGCGCCAGCAGCCAAGATAGGAGCGGGGCCTACGAGCAGTACTTC	CASSQDRSGAYEQYF
.	TRBV6-5	TRBJ2-1	.	TGTGCCAGCAGTTACTCAACTAGGGGGGGTGAGCAGTTCTTC	CASSYSTRGGEQFF
TRBD2	TRBV9	TRBJ2-7	.	TGTGCCAGCAGCGTAGGACCGACTAGCGGGAGAGTCAACGAGCAGTACTTC	CASSVGPTSGRVNEQYF
TRBD2	TRBV5-1	TRBJ2-1	.	TGCGCCAGCAGCTGGGGACTAGCGGGAACCTACAATGAGCAGTTCTTC	CASSWGLAGTYNEQFF
TRBD1	TRBV6-5	TRBJ2-7	once	TGTGCCAGCAGACACTCGGGACAGTTCTACGAGCAGTACTTC	CASRHSGQFYEQYF
TRBD1	TRBV7-9	TRBJ2-7	.	TGTGCCAGCAACGGACAGGGAGTCTACGAGCAGTACTTC	CASNGQGVYEQYF
.	TRBV9	TRBJ1-4	.	TGTGCCAGCAGCGCCCACGGTGGGGCACAGAAAAATGAAAAACTGTTTTTT	CASSAHGGAQKNEKLFF
.	TRBV29-1	TRBJ1-1	.	TGCAGCGTTGCTGGGGGGGATAGGACTGAAGCTTTCTTT	CSVAGGDRTEAFF
.	TRBV12-3/TRBV12-4	TRBJ2-1	.	TGTGCCAGCAGCCCCCGGGAACACTCCTACAATGAGCAGTTCTTC	CASSPREHSYNEQFF
TRBD2	TRBV27	TRBJ2-7	.	TGTGCCAGCAGTCTCACGCGGGGGAACCCCTACGAGCAGTACTTC	CASSLTRGNPYEQYF
.	TRBV9	TRBJ2-2	.	TGTGCCAGCAGCAAGGGGGGCAGCGGGGAGCTGTTTTTT	CASSKGGSGELFF
TRBD2	TRBV28	TRBJ2-7	few	TGTGCCAGCAGTTTAGTGGCGGGGGACTACGAGCAGTACTTC	CASSLVAGDYEQYF
.	TRBV28	TRBJ2-3	.	TGTGCCAGCAGTTTATCAGGGTCCTACACAGATACGCAGTATTTT	CASSLSGSYTDTQYF
.	TRBV15	TRBJ2-3	.	TGTGCCACCAGCACCCCCCTTGCAGATACGCAGTATTTT	CATSTPLADTQYF
.	TRBV7-9	TRBJ2-1	.	TGTGCCAGCAGCCAAGGACCGGGCTGGGATGAGCAGTTCTTC	CASSQGPGWDEQFF
.	TRBV5-5	TRBJ2-4	.	TGTGCCAGCAACCCCGGGTTAGCCAAAAACATTCAGTACTTC	CASNPGLAKNIQYF